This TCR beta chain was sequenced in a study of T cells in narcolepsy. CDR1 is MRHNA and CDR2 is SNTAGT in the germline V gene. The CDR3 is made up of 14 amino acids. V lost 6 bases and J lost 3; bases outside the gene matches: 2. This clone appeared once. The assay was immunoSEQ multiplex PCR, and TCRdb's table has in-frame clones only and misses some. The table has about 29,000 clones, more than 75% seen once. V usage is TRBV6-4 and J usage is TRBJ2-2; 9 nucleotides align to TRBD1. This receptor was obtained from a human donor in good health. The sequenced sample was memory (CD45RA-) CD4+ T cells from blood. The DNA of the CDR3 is TGTGCCAGCAGAACAGGGGGCTACACCGGGGAGCTGTTTTTT. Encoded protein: CASRTGGYTGELFF.